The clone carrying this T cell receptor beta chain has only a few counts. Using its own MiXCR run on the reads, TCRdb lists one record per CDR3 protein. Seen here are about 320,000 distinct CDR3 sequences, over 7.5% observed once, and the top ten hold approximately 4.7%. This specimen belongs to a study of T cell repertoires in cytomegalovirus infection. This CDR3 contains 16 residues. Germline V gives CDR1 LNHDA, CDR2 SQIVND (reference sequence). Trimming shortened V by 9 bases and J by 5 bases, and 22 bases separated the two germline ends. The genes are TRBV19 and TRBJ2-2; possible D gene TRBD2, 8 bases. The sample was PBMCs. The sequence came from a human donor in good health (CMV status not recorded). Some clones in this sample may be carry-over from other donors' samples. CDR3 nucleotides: TGTGCCAGCCTCGCAGGGGGGGTAGCGGGAACCGGGGAGCTGTTTTTT. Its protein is CASLAGGVAGTGELFF.